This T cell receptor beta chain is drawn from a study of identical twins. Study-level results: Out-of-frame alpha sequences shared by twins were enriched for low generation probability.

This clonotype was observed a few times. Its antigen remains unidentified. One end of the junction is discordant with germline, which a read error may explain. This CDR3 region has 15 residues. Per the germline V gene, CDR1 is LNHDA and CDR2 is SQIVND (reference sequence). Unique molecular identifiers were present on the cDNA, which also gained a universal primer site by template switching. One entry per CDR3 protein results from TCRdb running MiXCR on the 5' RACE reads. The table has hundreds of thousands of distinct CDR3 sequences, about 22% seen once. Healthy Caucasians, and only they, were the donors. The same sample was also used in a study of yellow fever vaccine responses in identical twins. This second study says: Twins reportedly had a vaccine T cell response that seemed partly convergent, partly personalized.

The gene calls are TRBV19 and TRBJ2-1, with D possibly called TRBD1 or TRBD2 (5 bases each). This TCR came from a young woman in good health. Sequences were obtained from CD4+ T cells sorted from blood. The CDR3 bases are TGTGCCAGCAGTATCGGGGCCGCCCCCTACAATGAGCAGTTCTTC. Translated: CASSIGAAPYNEQFF.